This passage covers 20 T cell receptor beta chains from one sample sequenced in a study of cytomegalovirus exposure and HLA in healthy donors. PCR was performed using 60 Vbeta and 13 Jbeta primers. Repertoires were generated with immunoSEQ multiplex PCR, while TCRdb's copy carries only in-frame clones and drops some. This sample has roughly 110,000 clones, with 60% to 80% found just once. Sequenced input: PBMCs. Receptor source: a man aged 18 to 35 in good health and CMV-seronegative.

The CDR3 loop is CAISSSAQETQYF. CDR3 nucleotide sequence: TGTGCCATCTCCTCTAGTGCCCAAGAGACCCAGTACTTC. V and J are TRBV10-3 and TRBJ2-5, with D uncertain. This CDR3 has 13 residues. V was trimmed by 8 bases and J by 1 base, leaving 11 bases between them. From germline, CDR1 is ENHRY and CDR2 SYGVKD.

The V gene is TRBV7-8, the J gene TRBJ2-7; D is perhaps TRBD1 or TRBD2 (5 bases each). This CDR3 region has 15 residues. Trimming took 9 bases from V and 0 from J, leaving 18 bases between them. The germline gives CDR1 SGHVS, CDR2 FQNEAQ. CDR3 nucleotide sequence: TGTGCCAGTAGCGTCGGCGTGGGGCCCTCCTACGAGCAGTACTTC. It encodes CASSVGVGPSYEQYF.

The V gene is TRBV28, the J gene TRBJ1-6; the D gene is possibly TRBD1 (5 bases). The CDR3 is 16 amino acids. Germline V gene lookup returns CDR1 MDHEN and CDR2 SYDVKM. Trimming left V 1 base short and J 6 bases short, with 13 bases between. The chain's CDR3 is CASSLLRGLLNSPLHF. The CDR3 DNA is TGTGCCAGCAGTTTATTGCGGGGACTCCTTAATTCACCCCTCCACTTT.

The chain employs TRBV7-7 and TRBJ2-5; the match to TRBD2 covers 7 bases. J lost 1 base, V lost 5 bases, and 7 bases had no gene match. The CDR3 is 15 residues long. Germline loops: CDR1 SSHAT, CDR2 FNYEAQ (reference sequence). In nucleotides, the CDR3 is TGTGCCAGCAGCCCGGCGGGCGGGGGCCAAGAGACCCAGTACTTC. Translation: CASSPAGGGQETQYF.

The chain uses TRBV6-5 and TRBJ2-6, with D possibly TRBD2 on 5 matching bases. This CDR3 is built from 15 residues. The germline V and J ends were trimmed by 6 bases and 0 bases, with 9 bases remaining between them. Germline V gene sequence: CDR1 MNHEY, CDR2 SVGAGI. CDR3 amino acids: CASRRAYSGANVLTF. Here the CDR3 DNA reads TGTGCCAGCAGGAGGGCCTACTCTGGGGCCAACGTCCTGACTTTC.

In DNA, the CDR3 is TGTGCCAGCAGCCAAGAGCAGGCTAGCGGGGGCCACGAGCAGTACTTC. It translates to CASSQEQASGGHEQYF. This chain joins TRBV4-2 and TRBJ2-7, with 10 bases matching TRBD2. CDR3 size: 16 residues. The V segment lost 0 bases and the J segment 5 bases; nucleotides outside the gene matches: 7. CDR1 and CDR2 from the germline V gene are LGHNA and YNFKEQ.

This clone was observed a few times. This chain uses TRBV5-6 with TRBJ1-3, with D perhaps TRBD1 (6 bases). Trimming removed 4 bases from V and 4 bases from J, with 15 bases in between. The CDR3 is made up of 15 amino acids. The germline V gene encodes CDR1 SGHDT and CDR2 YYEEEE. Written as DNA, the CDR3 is TGTGCCAGCAGCCGGAGTGGACAGTACGGAAACACCATATATTTT. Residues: CASSRSGQYGNTIYF.

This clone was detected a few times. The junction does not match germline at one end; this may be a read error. CDR3 bases: TGTTCCAGCAGCCCCAGAGGTAGCGGGGTAGGGAATGAGCAGTTCTTC. The encoded protein is CSSSPRGSGVGNEQFF. The chain uses TRBV7-9 and TRBJ2-1; 8 nucleotides agree with TRBD2. CDR3 size: 16 residues. The germline CDR1 and CDR2 sequences are SEHNR and FQNEAQ (reference sequence). Using reference TRBV7-9 and TRBJ2-1 for the parts outside the CDR3, the full variable domain is DTGVSQNPRHKITKRGQNVTFRCDPISEHNRLYWYRQTLGQGPEFLTYFQNEAQLEKSRLLSDRFSAERPKGSFSTLEIQRTEQGDSAMYLCSSSPRGSGVGNEQFFGPGTRLTVL.

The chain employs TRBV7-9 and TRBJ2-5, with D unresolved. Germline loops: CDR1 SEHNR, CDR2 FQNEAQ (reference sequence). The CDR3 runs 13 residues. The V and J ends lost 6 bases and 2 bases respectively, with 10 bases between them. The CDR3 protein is CASSPTQQETQYF. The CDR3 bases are TGTGCCAGCAGTCCAACTCAACAAGAGACCCAGTACTTC. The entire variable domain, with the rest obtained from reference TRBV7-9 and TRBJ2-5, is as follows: DTGVSQNPRHKITKRGQNVTFRCDPISEHNRLYWYRQTLGQGPEFLTYFQNEAQLEKSRLLSDRFSAERPKGSFSTLEIQRTEQGDSAMYLCASSPTQQETQYFGPGTRLLVL.

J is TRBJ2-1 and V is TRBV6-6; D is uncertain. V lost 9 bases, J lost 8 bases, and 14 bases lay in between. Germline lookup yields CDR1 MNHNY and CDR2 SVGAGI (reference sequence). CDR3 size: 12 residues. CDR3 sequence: CARYERGHEQFF. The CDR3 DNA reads TGTGCCAGGTACGAGAGAGGTCATGAGCAGTTCTTC.

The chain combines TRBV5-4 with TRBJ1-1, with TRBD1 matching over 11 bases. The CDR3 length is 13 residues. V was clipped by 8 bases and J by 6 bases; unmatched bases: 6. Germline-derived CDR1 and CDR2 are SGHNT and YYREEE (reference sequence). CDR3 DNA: TGTGCCAGTACTGGACAGGGGGCTTCTGAAGCTTTCTTT. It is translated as CASTGQGASEAFF.

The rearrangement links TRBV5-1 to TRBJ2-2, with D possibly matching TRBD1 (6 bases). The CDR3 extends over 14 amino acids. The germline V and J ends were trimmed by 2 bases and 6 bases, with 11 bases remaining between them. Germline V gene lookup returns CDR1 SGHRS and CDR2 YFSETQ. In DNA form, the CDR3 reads TGCGCCAGCAGCTTAACAGGGAAATCCGGGGAGCTGTTTTTT. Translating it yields CASSLTGKSGELFF.

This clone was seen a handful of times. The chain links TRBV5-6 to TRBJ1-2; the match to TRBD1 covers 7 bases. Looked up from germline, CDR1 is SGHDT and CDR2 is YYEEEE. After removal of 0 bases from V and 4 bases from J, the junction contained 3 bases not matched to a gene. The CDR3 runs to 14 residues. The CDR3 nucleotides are TGTGCCAGCAGCTTGGACAGGGGATTCTATGGCTACACCTTC. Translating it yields CASSLDRGFYGYTF.

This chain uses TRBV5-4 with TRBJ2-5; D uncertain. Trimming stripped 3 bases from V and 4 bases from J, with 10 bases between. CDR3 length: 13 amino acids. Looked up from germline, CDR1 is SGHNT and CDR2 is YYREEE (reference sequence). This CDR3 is CASSSQNGETQYF. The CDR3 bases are TGTGCCAGCAGCTCCCAAAACGGAGAGACCCAGTACTTC.

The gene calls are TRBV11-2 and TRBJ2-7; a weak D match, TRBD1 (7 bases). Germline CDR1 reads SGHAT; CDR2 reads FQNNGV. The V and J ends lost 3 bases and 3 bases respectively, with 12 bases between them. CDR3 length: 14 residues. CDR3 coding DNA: TGTGCCAGCAGCTTGACAGGGCGGGACTACGAGCAGTACTTC. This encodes CASSLTGRDYEQYF. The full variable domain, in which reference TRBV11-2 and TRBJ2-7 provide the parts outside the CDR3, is EAGVAQSPRYKIIEKRQSVAFWCNPISGHATLYWYQQILGQGPKLLIQFQNNGVVDDSQLPKDRFSAERLKGVDSTLKIQPAKLEDSAVYLCASSLTGRDYEQYFGPGTRLTVT.

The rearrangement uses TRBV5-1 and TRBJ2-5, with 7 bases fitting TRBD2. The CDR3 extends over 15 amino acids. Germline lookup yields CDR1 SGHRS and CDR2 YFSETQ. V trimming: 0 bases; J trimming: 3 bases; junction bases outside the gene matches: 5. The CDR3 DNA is TGCGCCAGCAGCTTGGTTGGGGGGGGGAAAGAGACCCAGTACTTC. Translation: CASSLVGGGKETQYF.

DNA for the CDR3: TGTGCCAGCAGCAAAGTCCCCTACCGGACAGGGACTGGAGGTGGCTATGGCTACACCTTC. Amino acids: CASSKVPYRTGTGGGYGYTF. This sequence joins TRBV21-1 and TRBJ1-2; the D call in the table, TRBD1, was not verified against the DNA. TRBV21-1 is marked as a pseudogene. The CDR3 totals 20 residues.

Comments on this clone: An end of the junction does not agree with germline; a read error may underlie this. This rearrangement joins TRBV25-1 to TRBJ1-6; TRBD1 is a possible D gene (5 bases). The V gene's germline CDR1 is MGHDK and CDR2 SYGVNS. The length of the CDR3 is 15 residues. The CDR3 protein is CASSDPDSYDSPLHF. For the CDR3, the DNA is TGTGCCAGCAGTGACCCCGACAGCTATGATTCACCCCTCCACTTT.

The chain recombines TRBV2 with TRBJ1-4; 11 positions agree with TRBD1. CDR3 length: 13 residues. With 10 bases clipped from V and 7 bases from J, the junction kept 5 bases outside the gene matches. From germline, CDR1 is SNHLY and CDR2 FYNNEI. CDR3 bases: TGTGCCACCGGGACAGGGGGGAGTGAAAAACTGTTTTTT. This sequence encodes CATGTGGSEKLFF.

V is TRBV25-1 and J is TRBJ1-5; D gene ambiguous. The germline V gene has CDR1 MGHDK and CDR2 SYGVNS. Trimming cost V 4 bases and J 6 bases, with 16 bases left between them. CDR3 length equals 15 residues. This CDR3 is CASSGSDGLGQPQHF. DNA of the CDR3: TGTGCCAGCAGTGGGTCCGACGGTCTAGGTCAGCCCCAGCATTTT.